This TCR beta chain was retrieved from a study of shared T cell receptors in the human thymus (dated by TCRdb to the early 2020s). Regarding the study in general: The study examined how self-reactive, shared T-cell receptor alpha chains are generated in the human thymus.

Library preparation was by the immunoSEQ multiplex PCR assay. Not all clones reach the TCRdb copy of this immuneACCESS table, which keeps in-frame sequences only. Checked studies attribute under half of the gap to unresolved V genes and leave the rest unexplained. The sample profile shows around 340,000 clones; around 95% of them were found once. The top ten clones comprise 0.015% to 0.02% of the sample. Turning to this clone: Its antigen specificity is not known. No much larger clonotype is one base removed from it; base qualities were not supplied.

Sample: thymocytes. The receptor was isolated from a human donor.

The sequence in DNA is TGTGCCAGCAGCCCGGGCGGGAGAGACACCGGGGAGCTGTTTTTT. It codes for CASSPGGRDTGELFF. In this chain, TRBV2 is recombined with TRBJ2-2; TRBD2 aligns with 7 central bases. From the cysteine through the phenylalanine, the CDR3 covers 15 amino acids. Just CDR3 DNA is preserved here, 45 bases in frame from base 1. Based on the germline V gene, the CDR1 and CDR2 sequences are SNHLY and FYNNEI. The V end gives up 6 bases and the J end 3 bases, leaving 7 bases in the junction not matched to a gene.